The 10 T cell receptor beta chains below come from one sample, sequenced in a study of cytomegalovirus exposure and HLA in healthy donors. The PCR used 60 Vbeta and 13 Jbeta primers. TCRdb's copy holds only in-frame clones and misses some; the assay was immunoSEQ multiplex PCR. This sample has approximately 160,000 clones, with roughly two thirds found just once. Specimen: PBMCs. These receptors originate from a young woman in good health and CMV-seropositive.

The rearrangement uses TRBV7-2 and TRBJ1-5; 8 bases are shared with TRBD1. The CDR3 extends over 15 amino acids. Germline CDR1 is SGHTA and CDR2 is FQGNSA. V was pared by 5 bases and J by 4 bases, with 7 bases of the junction left unmatched. The chain's CDR3 is CASSPRTGSNQPQHF. CDR3 DNA: TGTGCCAGCAGCCCCCGGACAGGGTCTAATCAGCCCCAGCATTTT.

The rearrangement joins TRBV6-6 to TRBJ1-2; 10 bases line up with TRBD1. Trimming at V came to 7 bases and at J to 8 bases, leaving 7 bases not matched to a gene. Per the germline V gene, CDR1 is MNHNY and CDR2 is SVGAGI (reference sequence). This CDR3 region has 13 residues. The CDR3 bases are TGTGCCAGCACCTCCGGGACAGGGGAGGGCTACACCTTC. As protein: CASTSGTGEGYTF.

V gene TRBV7-2 combines with J gene TRBJ2-5, with TRBD1 matching 7 bases. V shed 7 bases and J 4 bases; nucleotides not matched to a gene: 6. Looked up from germline, CDR1 is SGHTA and CDR2 is FQGNSA. CDR3 length: 13 amino acids. CDR3 region: CASNENRGETQYF. CDR3 bases: TGTGCCAGCAACGAAAACAGGGGAGAGACCCAGTACTTC.

This clone came up once. This chain uses TRBV29-1 with TRBJ2-3; TRBD1 might be the D (6 bases). CDR1 is SQVTM and CDR2 is ANQGSEA in the germline V gene. Trimming took 6 bases from V and 2 from J, leaving 12 bases between them. The CDR3 covers 13 residues. The CDR3, as DNA: TGCAGCGTGGTTGACAGGCTCACAGATACGCAGTATTTT. Residues: CSVVDRLTDTQYF.

The CDR3 loop reads CASSQTRLAGNNEQFF. CDR3 DNA: TGCGCCAGCAGCCAAACCCGACTAGCGGGAAACAATGAGCAGTTCTTC. This chain joins TRBV4-1 and TRBJ2-1; 11 positions agree with TRBD2. Trimming removed 2 bases from V and 5 bases from J; junction bases left unmatched: 5. The CDR3 totals 16 residues. CDR1 is MGHRA and CDR2 is YSYEKL in the germline V gene.

The chain couples TRBV2 to TRBJ2-5; 9 bases line up with TRBD1. Germline V lookup: CDR1 SNHLY, CDR2 FYNNEI. CDR3 size: 16 residues. V trimming: 8 bases; J trimming: 1 base; junction bases outside the gene matches: 11. CDR3 sequence (DNA): TGTGCCAGCCTTAACAGGGGGCACTTTTTCCAAGAGACCCAGTACTTC. Amino acid sequence: CASLNRGHFFQETQYF.

The V gene is TRBV19, the J gene TRBJ2-7; D not resolved. The ends were cut back, 6 bases at V and 0 bases at J, with 9 bases in the middle. This CDR3 is 13 amino acids long. The germline CDR1 and CDR2 sequences are LNHDA and SQIVND (reference sequence). CDR3 residues: CASRAGNSYEQYF. In DNA, the CDR3 is TGTGCCAGTAGAGCAGGCAACTCCTACGAGCAGTACTTC.

V is TRBV29-1 and J is TRBJ1-1, with a weak D call TRBD1 (5 bases). This CDR3 comprises 11 residues. Germline V CDR1 and CDR2: SQVTM, ANQGSEA. V was trimmed by 8 bases and J by 4 bases, leaving 11 bases between them. The CDR3 coding sequence is TGCAGCCCTGGGGGGTTCACTGAAGCTTTCTTT. Amino acid sequence: CSPGGFTEAFF.

The chain uses TRBV11-3 and TRBJ2-7, with 13 bases matching TRBD2. Germline V gives CDR1 SGHNT, CDR2 YENEEA. This CDR3 is 18 amino acids long. Written as DNA, the CDR3 is TGTGCGCCAGCATCAGGAGGCGGGCGGACTAGCGGGAGTTACGAGCAGTACTTC. It is translated as CAPASGGGRTSGSYEQYF.

V and J are TRBV7-9 and TRBJ1-5; D is unresolved. CDR3 length: 13 residues. V gave up 5 bases and J gave up 7 bases, with 12 bases separating them. Germline V gene lookup returns CDR1 SEHNR and CDR2 FQNEAQ (reference sequence). The CDR3 loop is CASSAPGEQPQHF. The CDR3 nucleotides read TGTGCCAGCAGCGCCCCCGGGGAGCAGCCCCAGCATTTT.